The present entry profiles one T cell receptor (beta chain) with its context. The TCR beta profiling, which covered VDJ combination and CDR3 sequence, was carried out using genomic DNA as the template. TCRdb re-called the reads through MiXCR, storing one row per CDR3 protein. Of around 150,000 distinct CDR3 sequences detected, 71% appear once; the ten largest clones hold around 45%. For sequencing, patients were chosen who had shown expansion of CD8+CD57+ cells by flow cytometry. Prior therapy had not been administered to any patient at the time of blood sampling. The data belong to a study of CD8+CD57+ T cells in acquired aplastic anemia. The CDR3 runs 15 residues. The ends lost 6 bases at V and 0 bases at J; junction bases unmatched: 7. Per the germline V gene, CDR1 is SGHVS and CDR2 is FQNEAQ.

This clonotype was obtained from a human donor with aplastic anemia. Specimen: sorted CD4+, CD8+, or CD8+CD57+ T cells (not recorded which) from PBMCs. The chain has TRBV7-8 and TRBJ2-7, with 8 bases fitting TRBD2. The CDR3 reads CASRQTSGSSYEQYF. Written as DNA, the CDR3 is TGTGCCAGCAGACAAACTAGCGGAAGCTCCTACGAGCAGTACTTC.